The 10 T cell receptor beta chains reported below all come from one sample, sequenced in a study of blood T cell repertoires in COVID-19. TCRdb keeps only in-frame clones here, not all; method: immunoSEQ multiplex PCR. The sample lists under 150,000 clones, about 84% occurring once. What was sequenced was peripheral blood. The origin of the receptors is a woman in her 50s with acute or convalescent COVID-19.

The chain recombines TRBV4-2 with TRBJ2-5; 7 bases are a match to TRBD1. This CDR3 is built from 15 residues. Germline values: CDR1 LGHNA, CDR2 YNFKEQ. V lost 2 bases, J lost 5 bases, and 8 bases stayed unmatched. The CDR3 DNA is TGTGCCAGCAGCCAACTGACAGGGTCAGGGGAGACCCAGTACTTC. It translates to CASSQLTGSGETQYF.

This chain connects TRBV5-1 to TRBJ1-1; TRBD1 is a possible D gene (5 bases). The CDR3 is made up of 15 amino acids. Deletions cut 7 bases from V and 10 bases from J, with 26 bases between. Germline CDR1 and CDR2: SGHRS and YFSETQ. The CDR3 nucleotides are TGCGCCAGCGAACCGGGGAGCGGGCCCCCAAGGGGAGCTTTCTTT. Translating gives CASEPGSGPPRGAFF. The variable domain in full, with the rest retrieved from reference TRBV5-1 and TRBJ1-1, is KAGVTQTPRYLIKTRGQQVTLSCSPISGHRSVSWYQQTPGQGLQFLFEYFSETQRNKGNFPGRFSGRQFSNSRSEMNVSTLELGDSALYLCASEPGSGPPRGAFFGQGTRLTVV.

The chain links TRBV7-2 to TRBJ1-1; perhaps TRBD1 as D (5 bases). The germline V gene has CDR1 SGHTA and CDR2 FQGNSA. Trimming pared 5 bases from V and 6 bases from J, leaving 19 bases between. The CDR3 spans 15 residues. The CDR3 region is CASSPRAGGGPEAFF. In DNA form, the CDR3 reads TGTGCCAGCAGCCCGCGTGCCGGGGGAGGCCCTGAAGCTTTCTTT.

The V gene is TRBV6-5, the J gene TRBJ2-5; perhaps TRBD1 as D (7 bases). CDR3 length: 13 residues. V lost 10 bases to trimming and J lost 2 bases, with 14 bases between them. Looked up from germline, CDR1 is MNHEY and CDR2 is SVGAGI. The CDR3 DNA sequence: TGTGCCACTGCAGGGGGGATGCAAGAGACCCAGTACTTC. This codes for CATAGGMQETQYF.

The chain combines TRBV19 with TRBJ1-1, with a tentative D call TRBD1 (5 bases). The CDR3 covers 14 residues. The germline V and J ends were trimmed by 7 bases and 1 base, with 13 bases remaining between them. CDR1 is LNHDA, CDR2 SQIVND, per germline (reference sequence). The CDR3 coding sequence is TGTGCCAGTAAGGCCAGGGAACCGAACACTGAAGCTTTCTTT. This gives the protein CASKAREPNTEAFF.

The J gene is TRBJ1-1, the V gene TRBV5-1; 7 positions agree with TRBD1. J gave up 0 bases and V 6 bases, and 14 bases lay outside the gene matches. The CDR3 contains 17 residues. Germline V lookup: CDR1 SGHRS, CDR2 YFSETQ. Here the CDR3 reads CASKARGDSSMNTEAFF. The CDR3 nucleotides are TGCGCCAGCAAGGCGAGAGGGGACAGTTCCATGAACACTGAAGCTTTCTTT.

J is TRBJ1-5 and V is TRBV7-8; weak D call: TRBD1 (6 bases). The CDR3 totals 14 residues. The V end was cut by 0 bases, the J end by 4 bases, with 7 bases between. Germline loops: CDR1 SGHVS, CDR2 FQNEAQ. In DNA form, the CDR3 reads TGTGCCAGCAGCTTAGCACAGGGTAATCAGCCCCAGCATTTT. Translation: CASSLAQGNQPQHF. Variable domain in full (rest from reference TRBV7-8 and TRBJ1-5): GAGVSQSPRYKVAKRGQDVALRCDPISGHVSLFWYQQALGQGPEFLTYFQNEAQLDKSGLPSDRFFAERPEGSVSTLKIQRTQQEDSAVYLCASSLAQGNQPQHFGDGTRLSIL.

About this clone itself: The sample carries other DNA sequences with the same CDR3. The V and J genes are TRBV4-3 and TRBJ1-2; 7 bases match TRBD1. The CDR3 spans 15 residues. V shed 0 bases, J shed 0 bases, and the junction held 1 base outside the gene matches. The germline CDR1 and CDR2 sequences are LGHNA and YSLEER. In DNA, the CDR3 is TGCGCCAGCAGCCAAGAGAGGGGGCCTAACTATGGCTACACCTTC. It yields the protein CASSQERGPNYGYTF.

CDR3 sequence reads: CASSYSMDKPYNEQFF. CDR3 DNA: TGTGCCAGCAGTTACTCGATGGACAAGCCCTACAATGAGCAGTTCTTC. V and J are TRBV6-2 or TRBV6-3 and TRBJ2-1, with D possibly being TRBD1 (5 bases). V was pared by 0 bases and J by 2 bases, with 11 bases between. This CDR3 spans 16 amino acids. Germline lookup yields CDR1 MNHEY and CDR2 SVGEGT.

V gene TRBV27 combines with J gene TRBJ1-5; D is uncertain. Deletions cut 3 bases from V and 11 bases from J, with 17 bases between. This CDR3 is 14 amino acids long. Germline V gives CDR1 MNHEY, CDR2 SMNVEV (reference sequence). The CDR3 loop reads CASSFVFGVGTQHF. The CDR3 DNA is TGTGCCAGCAGTTTTGTATTCGGGGTGGGGACCCAGCATTTT.